The rows below give T cell receptor beta chains drawn from one sample of a study of cytomegalovirus exposure and HLA in healthy donors. Here immunoSEQ multiplex PCR was the method, and the copy in TCRdb shows in-frame clones only, minus some. The sample shows over 110,000 clones, 78% of them seen only once. The material sequenced was PBMCs. These receptors originate from a female donor in good health and CMV-seronegative. Both conserved end residues are part of each CDR3. D genes are given only for firm matches. Clone size is given for some rows only: seen once, a few or many times, or a class if the clone is expanded.

j_call v_call d_call clone_size cdr3_aa cdr3_nt
TRBJ2-7 TRBV4-1 TRBD1 - CASSQGGDRATYEQYF TGCGCCAGCAGCCAAGGGGGGGACAGGGCAACCTACGAGCAGTACTTC
TRBJ2-1 TRBV7-9 TRBD2 - CASSGRQGLAGNEQFF TGTGCCAGCAGCGGACGACAGGGACTAGCGGGAAATGAGCAGTTCTTC
TRBJ1-1 TRBV29-1 TRBD1 - CSVRRKQGTEAFF TGCAGCGTTCGTCGGAAACAGGGGACTGAAGCTTTCTTT
TRBJ1-3 TRBV7-8 TRBD1 few CASSLAAGQGERTGNTIYF TGTGCCAGCAGCTTAGCGGCCGGACAGGGAGAGAGGACTGGAAACACCATATATTTT
TRBJ2-3 TRBV9 TRBD2 few CASSQAGTSVDTQYF TGTGCCAGCAGCCAAGCCGGGACTAGCGTAGATACGCAGTATTTT
TRBJ1-1 TRBV28 - - CASQEQGTNTEAFF TGTGCCAGCCAAGAACAGGGTACGAACACTGAAGCTTTCTTT
TRBJ2-7 TRBV2 - once CASSVTGREQYF TGTGCCAGCAGTGTGACAGGAAGGGAGCAGTACTTC
TRBJ2-1 TRBV7-2 TRBD2 - CASSSRRLLAGRYDEQFF TGTGCCAGCAGCTCCAGACGCCTACTAGCGGGGAGATATGATGAGCAGTTCTTC
TRBJ2-7 TRBV7-2 - - CASSRTYYEQYF TGTGCCAGCAGCAGGACTTACTACGAGCAGTACTTC
TRBJ1-1 TRBV7-9 - - CASSSPRRGNTEAFF TGTGCCAGCAGCTCCCCCCGGCGGGGGAACACTGAAGCTTTCTTT
TRBJ1-5 TRBV7-6 - few CASSLGPNSNQPQHF TGTGCCAGCAGCTTGGGCCCGAATAGCAATCAGCCCCAGCATTTT
TRBJ2-2 TRBV7-2 TRBD2 - CASSFLSGGAGGELFF TGTGCCAGCAGCTTCTTAAGCGGGGGGGCCGGCGGGGAGCTGTTTTTT
TRBJ1-1 TRBV2 - - CASSNTARGTEAFF TGTGCCAGCAGTAACACTGCCCGGGGGACTGAAGCTTTCTTT
TRBJ2-7 TRBV6-5 - - CASSYNRYHEQYF TGTGCCAGCAGTTACAACAGGTACCACGAGCAGTACTTC
TRBJ2-7 TRBV7-9 - - CSSSYAHTGKGGNEQYF TGTTCCAGCAGCTACGCACATACAGGAAAAGGGGGAAACGAGCAGTACTTC
TRBJ2-2 TRBV5-1 - - CASSSQGPSNTGELFF TGCGCCAGCAGCTCCCAGGGGCCTTCGAACACCGGGGAGCTGTTTTTT
TRBJ2-2 TRBV5-1 - few CASSGSLIGELFF TGCGCCAGCAGCGGTAGCCTTATCGGGGAGCTGTTTTTT
TRBJ1-2 TRBV2 - - CASSEARRGGYTF TGTGCCAGCAGTGAAGCTCGGAGAGGTGGCTACACCTTC